The present entry profiles one T cell receptor (beta chain) with its context. This record comes from a study of blood T cell repertoires in COVID-19. Study-wide context: Collection of acute and convalescent COVID-19 samples took place in the United States, Italy and Spain. In each case, the material was cDNA or gDNA derived from T cells, B-cell-depleted T cells, or PBMCs.

This CDR3 spans 15 amino acids. The ends were cut back, 3 bases at V and 2 bases at J, with 13 bases in the middle. Germline V gene lookup returns CDR1 KGHSH and CDR2 LQKENI. Patients in Seattle were enrolled during active infection, then followed longitudinally. Measured with immunoSEQ multiplex PCR; TCRdb has only the in-frame clones, and not every one. The data contain approximately 70,000 clones, roughly nine tenths of them singletons. Sequences were obtained from peripheral blood. The chain has TRBV18 and TRBJ2-5, with D perhaps matching TRBD2 (7 bases). The sequence was collected from a man aged 40-55 years with COVID-19, enrolled during active disease. CDR3 in amino acids: CASSPSGGPQETQYF. The CDR3 region has the DNA TGTGCCAGCTCACCCTCCGGGGGGCCACAAGAGACCCAGTACTTC.